Presented here are 27 T cell receptor beta chains from one specimen sequenced in a study of beta chain features in type 1 diabetes. cDNA synthesis used the whole RNA isolate, giving expressed TCRB sequences. The repertoire was sequenced with immunoSEQ multiplex PCR; TCRdb's copy has only in-frame clones and lacks some. There are 350,000 to 450,000 clones in the sample; roughly 14% occur only once, and roughly 0.033% lies in the top ten. Sequencing was carried out using naive CD4+ T cells from blood. The receptors stem from a man between 25 and 39 years old in good health.

This chain connects TRBV7-2 to TRBJ2-5; 8 bases fit TRBD2. CDR3 size: 14 residues. Germline-derived CDR1 and CDR2 are SGHTA and FQGNSA. Germline trimming cut 3 bases from V and 5 bases from J; bases unmatched to any gene: 5. The CDR3 nucleotides read TGTGCCAGCAGCTTCGGGGGGGCCTCTGAGACCCAGTACTTC. It yields the protein CASSFGGASETQYF.

J is TRBJ2-1 and V is TRBV20-1; D gene ambiguous. The germline V gene has CDR1 DFQATT and CDR2 SNEGSKA (reference sequence). The V end lost 7 bases, the J end lost 9 bases, and 13 bases lay between the germline ends. This CDR3 contains 11 residues. CDR3 sequence (DNA): TGCAGTGTCGGCTTTGCGAGTGAGCAGTTCTTC. This encodes CSVGFASEQFF.

The chain links TRBV5-1 to TRBJ2-1; D uncertain. The CDR3 sequence is 11 residues long. V was trimmed by 4 bases and J by 9 bases, leaving 8 bases between them. Germline loops: CDR1 SGHRS, CDR2 YFSETQ. The CDR3 DNA sequence: TGCGCCAGCAGCACGCACGGTGAGCAGTTCTTC. Residues: CASSTHGEQFF.

The chain employs TRBV30 and TRBJ1-6; D not resolved. CDR1 and CDR2 (germline): GTSNPN, SVGIG (reference sequence). The CDR3 spans 11 residues. Trimming shortened V by 2 bases and J by 7 bases, and 3 bases separated the two germline ends. CDR3 protein: CAWSRNSPLHF. The CDR3, as DNA: TGTGCCTGGAGTAGGAATTCACCCCTCCACTTT.

The chain combines TRBV30 with TRBJ2-3; 7 nucleotides line up with TRBD2. The J segment lost 0 bases and the V segment lost 0 bases, leaving 3 bases of the junction unmatched. The CDR3 totals 15 residues. CDR1 and CDR2 from the germline V gene are GTSNPN and SVGIG (reference sequence). CDR3 coding DNA: TGTGCCTGGAGTGTCCCTAGCGGCAGCACAGATACGCAGTATTTT. Its translation: CAWSVPSGSTDTQYF.

This chain joins TRBV14 and TRBJ2-5; tentatively, D is TRBD1 or TRBD2 (5 bases each). Germline V gives CDR1 SGHDN, CDR2 FVKESK. V lost 3 bases to trimming and J lost 4 bases, with 18 bases between them. The CDR3 runs to 16 residues. The CDR3 bases are TGTGCCAGCAGCCACATCGGGGCGTTGAGGGTAGAGACCCAGTACTTC. Its protein product is CASSHIGALRVETQYF. The whole variable domain, remainder taken from reference TRBV14 and TRBJ2-5, is EAGVTQFPSHSVIEKGQTVTLRCDPISGHDNLYWYRRVMGKEIKFLLHFVKESKQDESGMPNNRFLAERTGGTYSTLKVQPAELEDSGVYFCASSHIGALRVETQYFGPGTRLLVL.

This chain joins TRBV25-1 and TRBJ2-1; TRBD2 matches 7 bases. CDR3 size: 15 residues. Trimming removed 4 bases from V and 5 bases from J; junction bases left unmatched: 8. CDR1 and CDR2 from the germline V gene are MGHDK and SYGVNS. CDR3 nucleotide sequence: TGTGCCAGCAGTGGTACTAGCGTTCTCAACAATGAGCAGTTCTTC. This encodes CASSGTSVLNNEQFF.

The V call is TRBV14, the J call TRBJ2-1, with D possibly being TRBD1 (6 bases). This CDR3 is 14 amino acids long. Trimming removed 4 bases at V and 9 bases at J, with 16 bases between. CDR1 is SGHDN and CDR2 is FVKESK in the germline V gene. CDR3 region: CASSRGVVGGEQFF. The CDR3, as DNA: TGTGCCAGCAGCCGGGGAGTAGTAGGGGGTGAGCAGTTCTTC.

This chain joins TRBV9 and TRBJ2-3; TRBD1 matches at 10 bases. The CDR3 has 15 residues. V gave up 0 bases and J gave up 3 bases; unmatched junction bases: 1. Looked up from germline, CDR1 is SGDLS and CDR2 is YYNGEE. The CDR3 region is CASSVAGQGTDTQYF. The CDR3 DNA reads TGTGCCAGCAGCGTAGCGGGACAGGGGACAGATACGCAGTATTTT.

The J gene is TRBJ2-1, the V gene TRBV4-3; D is possibly TRBD2 (6 bases). CDR1 LGHNA and CDR2 YSLEER come from the germline V gene. Trimming shortened V by 1 base and J by 5 bases, and 9 bases separated the two germline ends. The CDR3 totals 14 residues. The CDR3, as DNA: TGCGCCAGCAGCCAAGCCCGCGGGAACAATGAGCAGTTCTTC. Encoded protein: CASSQARGNNEQFF.

The rearrangement uses TRBV7-2 and TRBJ2-3; D uncertain. The CDR3 totals 14 residues. The germline V gene encodes CDR1 SGHTA and CDR2 FQGNSA. V gave up 5 bases and J gave up 2 bases, with 11 bases separating them. The CDR3 DNA is TGTGCCAGCAGCCCGACCCGGGCCACAGATACGCAGTATTTT. It encodes CASSPTRATDTQYF.

This clone has more than one count but fewer than ten. V usage is TRBV7-9 and J usage is TRBJ2-3, with D uncertain. The V end was cut by 4 bases, the J end by 0 bases, with 8 bases between. CDR3 size: 14 residues. CDR1 is SEHNR, CDR2 FQNEAQ, per germline (reference sequence). The CDR3 DNA is TGTGCCAGCAGCTCCCAACTTAGCACAGATACGCAGTATTTT. Protein sequence: CASSSQLSTDTQYF.

This chain links TRBV14 with TRBJ2-3; D unclear. V shed 3 bases and J shed 2 bases, with 12 bases lying between them. The germline gives CDR1 SGHDN, CDR2 FVKESK. The length of the CDR3 is 15 residues. The CDR3: CASSHRGSHTDTQYF. Written as DNA, the CDR3 is TGTGCCAGCAGCCACCGAGGATCTCACACAGATACGCAGTATTTT.

The chain employs TRBV7-9 and TRBJ1-5; no firm D call. Germline V lookup: CDR1 SEHNR, CDR2 FQNEAQ (reference sequence). Trimming cost V 4 bases and J 3 bases, with 4 bases left between them. The CDR3 consists of 12 residues. The CDR3 nucleotides are TGTGCCAGCAGCTCGACCAATCAGCCCCAGCATTTT. Amino acids: CASSSTNQPQHF.

This clone came up a few times. The rearrangement links TRBV9 to TRBJ1-5, with TRBD1 as a possible D gene (6 bases). CDR3 length: 15 amino acids. V was trimmed by 3 bases and J by 4 bases, leaving 14 bases between them. Germline assignment: CDR1 SGDLS and CDR2 YYNGEE. CDR3 in amino acids: CASSGGGRVNQPQHF. The CDR3 DNA follows: TGTGCCAGCAGCGGAGGGGGTAGGGTTAATCAGCCCCAGCATTTT.

The V call is TRBV18, the J call TRBJ1-4; D is undetermined. The CDR3 runs to 13 residues. The germline CDR1 and CDR2 sequences are KGHSH and LQKENI. V was shortened by 3 bases and J by 13 bases, with 15 bases between the two germline ends. CDR3 protein: CASSPGLETLLFF. DNA for the CDR3: TGTGCCAGCTCACCTGGTTTGGAGACTCTACTGTTTTTT. The full variable domain, completed using reference TRBV18 and TRBJ1-4, is NAGVMQNPRHLVRRRGQEARLRCSPMKGHSHVYWYRQLPEEGLKFMVYLQKENIIDESGMPKERFSAEFPKEGPSILRIQQVVRGDSAAYFCASSPGLETLLFFGSGTQLSVL.

The V and J genes are TRBV5-6 and TRBJ1-3; no definite D call. The CDR3 has 13 residues. Germline CDR1 is SGHDT and CDR2 is YYEEEE. Trimming took off 7 bases at V and 4 bases at J, with 12 bases between the two ends. DNA of the CDR3: TGTGCCAGCTCGGACGGACCGGGAAACACCATATATTTT. This encodes CASSDGPGNTIYF. Variable domain in full (rest from reference TRBV5-6 and TRBJ1-3): DAGVTQSPTHLIKTRGQQVTLRCSPKSGHDTVSWYQQALGQGPQFIFQYYEEEERQRGNFPDRFSGHQFPNYSSELNVNALLLGDSALYLCASSDGPGNTIYFGEGSWLTVV.

V usage is TRBV7-3 and J usage is TRBJ2-1; D may be TRBD1 or TRBD2 (5 bases each). Deletions cut 5 bases from V and 5 bases from J, with 13 bases between. CDR1 and CDR2 from the germline V gene are SGHTA and FQGTGA. This CDR3 region has 14 residues. The CDR3 loop reads CASSAGTDHNEQFF. In DNA, the CDR3 is TGTGCCAGCAGCGCCGGGACGGACCACAATGAGCAGTTCTTC.

The table lists this clone with a few counts. The J gene is TRBJ2-5, the V gene TRBV29-1; D is possibly TRBD1 (6 bases). V dropped 7 bases and J dropped 1 base, with 13 bases sitting between them. This CDR3 comprises 13 residues. The V gene's germline CDR1 is SQVTM and CDR2 ANQGSEA. CDR3 sequence: CSAQGHLQETQYF. The CDR3 DNA reads TGCAGCGCCCAGGGACACCTCCAAGAGACCCAGTACTTC.

This clone appeared many times. The CDR3 region is CASSSLAGYSYEQYF. The DNA for the CDR3 is TGTGCCAGCAGCTCCCTAGCGGGGTACTCCTACGAGCAGTACTTC. The chain links TRBV7-2 to TRBJ2-7; 9 nucleotides align to TRBD2. J was trimmed by 0 bases and V by 4 bases; bases with no gene match: 4. Germline V gene lookup returns CDR1 SGHTA and CDR2 FQGNSA. The CDR3 sequence is 15 residues long.

V usage is TRBV20-1 and J usage is TRBJ2-7; tentatively, D is TRBD1 or TRBD2 (5 bases each). Germline V CDR1 and CDR2: DFQATT, SNEGSKA (reference sequence). The CDR3 totals 10 residues. V dropped 3 bases and J dropped 8 bases, with 8 bases sitting between them. DNA of the CDR3: TGCAGTGCTAGCCAGGGACAGCAGTACTTC. This codes for CSASQGQQYF.

This clone was observed a handful of times. The chain is built from TRBV6-4 and TRBJ2-1; no definite D call. This CDR3 comprises 16 residues. V lost 3 bases and J lost 0, with 12 bases in between. Germline-derived CDR1 and CDR2 are MRHNA and SNTAGT. The CDR3 nucleotides read TGTGCCAGCAGTGAGATGACCTTGAGCTCCTACAATGAGCAGTTCTTC. This sequence encodes CASSEMTLSSYNEQFF.

A few counts support this clone. V usage is TRBV10-3 and J usage is TRBJ1-2; TRBD1 matches at 7 bases. The trim removed 4 bases at V and 4 bases at J, leaving 6 bases unmatched. The V gene's germline CDR1 is ENHRY and CDR2 SYGVKD. The CDR3 loop spans 14 amino acids. CDR3 loop: CAISGTGTSYGYTF. The DNA of the CDR3 is TGTGCCATCAGTGGGACAGGCACCTCCTATGGCTACACCTTC.

The chain joins TRBV6-5 to TRBJ1-1; no definite D call. Trimming took 2 bases from V and 0 from J, leaving 7 bases between them. Germline V gene sequence: CDR1 MNHEY, CDR2 SVGAGI. This CDR3 is 14 amino acids long. CDR3 DNA sequence: TGTGCCAGCAGTTACGGCTCCGTGAACACTGAAGCTTTCTTT. It yields the protein CASSYGSVNTEAFF.

The J gene is TRBJ1-6, the V gene TRBV10-3; 9 positions match TRBD1. CDR1 and CDR2 (germline): ENHRY, SYGVKD. After removal of 6 bases from V and 5 bases from J, the junction contained 5 bases not matched to a gene. The CDR3 has 15 amino acids. CDR3 bases: TGTGCCATCAGGGACAGGGGCATCGATAATTCACCCCTCCACTTT. Translating gives CAIRDRGIDNSPLHF.

This sequence joins TRBV10-3 and TRBJ2-1; 9 bases fit TRBD1. The CDR3 is 13 amino acids. V lost 6 bases to trimming and J lost 5 bases; unmatched junction nucleotides: 2. Germline V gives CDR1 ENHRY, CDR2 SYGVKD. The CDR3 DNA follows: TGTGCCATCAGGGGACAGGGTAACAATGAGCAGTTCTTC. Residues: CAIRGQGNNEQFF.

This clone showed up just a few times. The J gene is TRBJ1-6, the V gene TRBV7-9; D not resolved. CDR1 SEHNR and CDR2 FQNEAQ come from the germline V gene (reference sequence). CDR3 length equals 15 residues. Trimming removed 1 base from V and 9 bases from J, with 13 bases in between. The CDR3, as DNA: TGTGCCAGCAGCTTAGGAACTTTTAATGGTTCACCCCTCCACTTT. This codes for CASSLGTFNGSPLHF.